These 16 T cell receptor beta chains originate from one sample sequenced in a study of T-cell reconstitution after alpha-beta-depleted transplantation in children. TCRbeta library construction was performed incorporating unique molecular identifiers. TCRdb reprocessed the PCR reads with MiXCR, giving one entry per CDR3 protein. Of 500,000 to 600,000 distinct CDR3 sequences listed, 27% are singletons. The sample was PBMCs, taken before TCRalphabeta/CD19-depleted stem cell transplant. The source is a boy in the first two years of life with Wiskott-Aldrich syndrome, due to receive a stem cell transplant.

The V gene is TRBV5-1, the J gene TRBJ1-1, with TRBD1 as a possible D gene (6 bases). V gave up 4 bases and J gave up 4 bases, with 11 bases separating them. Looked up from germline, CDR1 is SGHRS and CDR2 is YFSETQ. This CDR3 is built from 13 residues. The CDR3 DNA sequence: TGCGCCAGCAGCGATACAGGGAGCACTGAAGCTTTCTTT. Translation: CASSDTGSTEAFF.

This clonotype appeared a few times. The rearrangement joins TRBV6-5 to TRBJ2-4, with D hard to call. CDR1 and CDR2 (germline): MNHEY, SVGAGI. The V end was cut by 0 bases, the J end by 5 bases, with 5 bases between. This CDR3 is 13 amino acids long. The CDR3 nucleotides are TGTGCCAGCAGTTACTCGACTGAAAACATTCAGTACTTC. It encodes CASSYSTENIQYF.

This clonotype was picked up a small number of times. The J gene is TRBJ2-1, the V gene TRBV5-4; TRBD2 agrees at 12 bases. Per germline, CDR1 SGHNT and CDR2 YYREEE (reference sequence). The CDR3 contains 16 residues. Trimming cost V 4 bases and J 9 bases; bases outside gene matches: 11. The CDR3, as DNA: TGTGCCAGCAGCCCGGGTGGTCTAGCGGGAGGGGGTGAGCAGTTCTTC. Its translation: CASSPGGLAGGGEQFF.

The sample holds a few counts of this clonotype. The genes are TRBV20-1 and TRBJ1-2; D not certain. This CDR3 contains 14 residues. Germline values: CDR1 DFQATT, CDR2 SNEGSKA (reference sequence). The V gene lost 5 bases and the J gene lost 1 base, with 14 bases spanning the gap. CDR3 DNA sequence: TGCAGTGCTCCTAAACTGAGCCATAACTATGGCTACACCTTC. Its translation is CSAPKLSHNYGYTF.

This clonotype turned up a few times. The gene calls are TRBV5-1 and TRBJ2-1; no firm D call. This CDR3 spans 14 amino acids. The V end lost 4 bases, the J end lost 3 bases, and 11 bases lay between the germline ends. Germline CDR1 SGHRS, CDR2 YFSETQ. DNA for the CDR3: TGCGCCAGCAGCCCGGGCTCCATCTACAATGAGCAGTTCTTC. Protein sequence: CASSPGSIYNEQFF.

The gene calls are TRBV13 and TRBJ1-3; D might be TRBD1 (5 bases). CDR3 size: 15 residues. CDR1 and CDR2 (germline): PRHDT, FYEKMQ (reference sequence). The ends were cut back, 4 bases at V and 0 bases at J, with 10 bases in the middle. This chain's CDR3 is CASSSNRISGNTIYF. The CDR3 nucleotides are TGTGCCAGCAGCTCAAACAGGATCTCTGGAAACACCATATATTTT.

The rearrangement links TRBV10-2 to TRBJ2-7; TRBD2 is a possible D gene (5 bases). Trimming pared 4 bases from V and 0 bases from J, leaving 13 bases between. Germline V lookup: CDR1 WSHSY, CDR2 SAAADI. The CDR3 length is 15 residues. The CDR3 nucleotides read TGCGCCAGCAGTGCCCCCTGGGAGAGCTCCTACGAGCAGTACTTC. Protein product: CASSAPWESSYEQYF.

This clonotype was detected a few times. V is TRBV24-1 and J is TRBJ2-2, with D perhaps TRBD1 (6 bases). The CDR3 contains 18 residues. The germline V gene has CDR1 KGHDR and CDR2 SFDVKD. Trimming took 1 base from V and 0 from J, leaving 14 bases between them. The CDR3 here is CATSDLPRGKTNTGELFF. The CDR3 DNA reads TGTGCCACCAGTGATTTACCCAGGGGAAAAACGAACACCGGGGAGCTGTTTTTT.

CDR3 DNA sequence: TGCGCCAGCAGCTTGGGACTAGCGGGACGGTCGAACACCGGGGAGCTGTTTTTT. The encoded protein is CASSLGLAGRSNTGELFF. This chain connects TRBV5-1 to TRBJ2-2; 11 bases agree with TRBD2. V gave up 0 bases and J gave up 0 bases; unmatched junction bases: 4. CDR1 is SGHRS, CDR2 YFSETQ, per germline. This CDR3 is 18 amino acids long.

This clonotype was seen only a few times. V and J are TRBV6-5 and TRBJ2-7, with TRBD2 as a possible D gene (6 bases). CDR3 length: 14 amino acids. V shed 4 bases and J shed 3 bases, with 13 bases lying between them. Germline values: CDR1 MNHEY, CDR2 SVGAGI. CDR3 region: CASSWGLGDYEQYF. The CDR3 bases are TGTGCCAGCAGTTGGGGACTGGGGGACTACGAGCAGTACTTC.

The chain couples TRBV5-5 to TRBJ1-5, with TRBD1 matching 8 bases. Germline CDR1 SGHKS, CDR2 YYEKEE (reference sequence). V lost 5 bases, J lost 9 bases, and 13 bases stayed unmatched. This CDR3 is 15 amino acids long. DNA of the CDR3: TGTGCCAGCAGTCCCGGGACAGGCCATTTCAGGCCCCAGCATTTT. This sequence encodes CASSPGTGHFRPQHF.

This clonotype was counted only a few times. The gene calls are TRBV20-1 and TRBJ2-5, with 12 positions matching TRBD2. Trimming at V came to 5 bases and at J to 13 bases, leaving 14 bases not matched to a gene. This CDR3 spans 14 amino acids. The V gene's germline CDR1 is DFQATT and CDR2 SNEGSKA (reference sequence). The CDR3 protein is CSAFFSGTSGSGYF. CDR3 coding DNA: TGCAGTGCTTTTTTTTCCGGGACTAGCGGGTCCGGGTACTTC.

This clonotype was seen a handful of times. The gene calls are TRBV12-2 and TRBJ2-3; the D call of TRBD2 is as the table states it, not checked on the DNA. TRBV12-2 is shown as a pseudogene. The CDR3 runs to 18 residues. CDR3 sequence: CASRLRTSGRCGTDTQYF. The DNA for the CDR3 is TGTGCAAGTCGCCTTCGGACTAGCGGGAGATGTGGCACAGATACGCAGTATTTT.

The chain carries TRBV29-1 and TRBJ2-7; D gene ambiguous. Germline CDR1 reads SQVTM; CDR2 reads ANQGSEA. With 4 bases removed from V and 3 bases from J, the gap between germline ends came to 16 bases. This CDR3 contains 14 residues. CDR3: CSVVLQARLYEQYF. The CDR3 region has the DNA TGCAGCGTTGTACTGCAGGCTCGTCTCTACGAGCAGTACTTC.

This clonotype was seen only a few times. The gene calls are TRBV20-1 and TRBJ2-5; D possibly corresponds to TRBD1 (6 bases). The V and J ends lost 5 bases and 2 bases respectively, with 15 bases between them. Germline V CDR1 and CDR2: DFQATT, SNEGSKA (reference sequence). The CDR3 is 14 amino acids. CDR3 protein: CSAGFPGQQETQYF. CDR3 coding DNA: TGCAGTGCTGGCTTTCCGGGACAACAAGAGACCCAGTACTTC.

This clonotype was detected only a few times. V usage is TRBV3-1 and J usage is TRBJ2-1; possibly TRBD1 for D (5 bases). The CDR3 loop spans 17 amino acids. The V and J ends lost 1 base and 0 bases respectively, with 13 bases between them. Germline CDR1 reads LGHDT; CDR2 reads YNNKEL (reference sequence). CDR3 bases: TGTGCCAGCAGCCAAGTCTGGGATAGGGGCTCCTACAATGAGCAGTTCTTC. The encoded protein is CASSQVWDRGSYNEQFF.